These 30 T cell receptor beta chains originate from one sample sequenced in a study of OX40 agonist ivuxolimab in advanced cancers. Clones were sequenced by immunoSEQ multiplex PCR, and TCRdb holds only the in-frame ones, with some missing. The sample holds around 76,000 clones; roughly 86% are singletons and the top ten take approximately 8%. This material consisted of CD4+ or CD8+ T cells sorted from blood, taken in a trial of the OX40 agonist ivuxolimab. These receptors were taken from an adult with an advanced solid tumor such as melanoma, head and neck, liver or kidney cancer.

The V and J genes are TRBV9 and TRBJ2-1; TRBD2 agrees at 13 bases. The germline V gene has CDR1 SGDLS and CDR2 YYNGEE. Trimming cost V 4 bases and J 9 bases; bases outside gene matches: 10. The length of the CDR3 is 16 residues. The CDR3 loop is CASSRTSGSPPSEQFF. The CDR3, as DNA: TGTGCCAGCAGCAGGACTAGCGGGAGCCCTCCGAGTGAGCAGTTCTTC.

The chain's CDR3 is CASSLDLSQETQYF. CDR3 DNA sequence: TGTGCCAGCAGCTTGGATCTAAGTCAAGAGACCCAGTACTTC. The V call is TRBV5-4, the J call TRBJ2-5, with no clear D. V was shortened by 0 bases and J by 2 bases, with 8 bases between the two germline ends. CDR3 size: 14 residues. Germline CDR1 reads SGHNT; CDR2 reads YYREEE (reference sequence).

This sequence joins TRBV7-2 and TRBJ1-2, with 9 bases that match TRBD1. Looked up from germline, CDR1 is SGHTA and CDR2 is FQGNSA. Trimming removed 4 bases from V and 5 bases from J; junction bases left unmatched: 8. This CDR3 spans 15 amino acids. The CDR3 loop reads CASSWDRELSYGYTF. The CDR3 DNA sequence: TGTGCCAGCAGCTGGGACAGGGAGTTATCTTATGGCTACACCTTC.

This chain uses TRBV19 with TRBJ2-7; 7 bases align to TRBD1. V lost 6 bases and J lost 6; bases outside the gene matches: 20. Germline-derived CDR1 and CDR2 are LNHDA and SQIVND (reference sequence). This CDR3 contains 17 residues. In DNA, the CDR3 is TGTGCCAGTAGCCAATTCTTTCAAGGGGGCGGAAAAGGCGAGCAGTACTTC. It translates to CASSQFFQGGGKGEQYF.

CDR3 DNA: TGCGCCAGCAGCTTGGACACGGGAACCGGGGAGCTGTTTTTT. Encoded protein: CASSLDTGTGELFF. This chain links TRBV5-1 with TRBJ2-2; weak D call: TRBD2 (5 bases). CDR1 SGHRS and CDR2 YFSETQ come from the germline V gene. Trimming cost V 0 bases and J 5 bases, with 8 bases left between them. This CDR3 is built from 14 residues.

Here the CDR3 reads CASSDRGQTQYF. The CDR3 DNA sequence: TGTGCCAGTAGCGACAGGGGTCAGACCCAGTACTTC. J is TRBJ2-5 and V is TRBV19, with TRBD1 matching 8 bases. The CDR3 has 12 amino acids. The junction had 3 bases not matched to a gene; V was cut back by 6 bases and J by 6 bases. Germline-derived CDR1 and CDR2 are LNHDA and SQIVND (reference sequence).

This rearrangement joins TRBV7-3 to TRBJ2-5; D remains ambiguous. Germline V lookup: CDR1 SGHTA, CDR2 FQGTGA. Trimming pared 5 bases from V and 2 bases from J, leaving 15 bases between. The CDR3 is 15 amino acids. CDR3 coding DNA: TGTGCCAGCAGCGTAAAGGCTGCCGGGCAAGAGACCCAGTACTTC. It translates to CASSVKAAGQETQYF.

The CDR3, as DNA: TGCGCCAGCAGCTTGGTAAGGGGCGCAAGGGAGCAGTACTTC. This sequence encodes CASSLVRGAREQYF. The chain joins TRBV5-1 to TRBJ2-7, with a possible D match to TRBD1 (5 bases). This CDR3 comprises 14 residues. Germline V gene sequence: CDR1 SGHRS, CDR2 YFSETQ. V was trimmed by 0 bases and J by 7 bases, leaving 14 bases between them.

The J gene is TRBJ2-7, the V gene TRBV25-1, with 10 bases that match TRBD2. CDR1 is MGHDK and CDR2 is SYGVNS in the germline V gene. The CDR3 sequence is 18 residues long. The V segment lost 8 bases and the J segment 0 bases; nucleotides outside the gene matches: 16. The CDR3 loop is CASQRTSGMGISSYEQYF. The CDR3 coding sequence is TGTGCCAGCCAACGGACTAGCGGTATGGGGATAAGCTCCTACGAGCAGTACTTC.

This sequence joins TRBV9 and TRBJ2-1, with D maybe TRBD1 (5 bases). Germline assignment: CDR1 SGDLS and CDR2 YYNGEE. Trimming pared 0 bases from V and 5 bases from J, leaving 9 bases between. The length of the CDR3 is 14 residues. CDR3 sequence: CASSVVGQDNEQFF. The CDR3 DNA is TGTGCCAGCAGCGTAGTGGGGCAGGACAATGAGCAGTTCTTC.

This sequence joins TRBV14 and TRBJ1-6; TRBD1 might be the D (6 bases). The germline gives CDR1 SGHDN, CDR2 FVKESK. The CDR3 sequence is 16 residues long. V shed 1 base and J shed 6 bases, with 13 bases lying between them. The CDR3 DNA follows: TGTGCCAGCAGCCAAGCCAGGGGCCGATCTAATTCACCCCTCCACTTT. Protein sequence: CASSQARGRSNSPLHF.

The rearrangement uses TRBV7-6 and TRBJ2-1, with 9 bases matching TRBD2. This CDR3 contains 15 residues. Germline values: CDR1 SGHVS, CDR2 FNYEAQ. The J segment lost 4 bases and the V segment lost 1 base, leaving 2 bases of the junction unmatched. The CDR3 loop is CASSLVAGGYNEQFF. Written as DNA, the CDR3 is TGTGCCAGCAGCTTAGTCGCGGGGGGGTACAATGAGCAGTTCTTC.

The chain links TRBV5-4 to TRBJ1-5, with D tentatively TRBD1 (5 bases). This CDR3 is 13 amino acids long. CDR1 is SGHNT, CDR2 YYREEE, per germline (reference sequence). The ends were cut back, 0 bases at V and 4 bases at J, with 5 bases in the middle. In DNA form, the CDR3 reads TGTGCCAGCAGCTTGGGACAGAATCAGCCCCAGCATTTT. Its translation: CASSLGQNQPQHF.

The chain joins TRBV11-2 to TRBJ2-6, with no clear D. The germline V gene encodes CDR1 SGHAT and CDR2 FQNNGV. The germline V and J ends were trimmed by 0 bases and 2 bases, with 8 bases remaining between them. The CDR3 has 16 residues. The DNA for the CDR3 is TGTGCCAGCAGCTTAGATGGGTGGGCTGGGGCCAACGTCCTGACTTTC. This codes for CASSLDGWAGANVLTF.

The genes are TRBV10-1 and TRBJ1-1; a possible D gene is TRBD1 (6 bases). Germline CDR1 reads WNHNN; CDR2 reads SYGVQD (reference sequence). The CDR3 is made up of 15 amino acids. The germline V and J ends were trimmed by 3 bases and 2 bases, with 13 bases remaining between them. In DNA form, the CDR3 reads TGCGCCAGCAGTGAACGGACAGTGGTTAACACTGAAGCTTTCTTT. Translating gives CASSERTVVNTEAFF.

The V and J genes are TRBV27 and TRBJ1-3; tentative D call: TRBD1 (5 bases). Trimming removed 5 bases at V and 0 bases at J, with 11 bases between. Germline V lookup: CDR1 MNHEY, CDR2 SMNVEV (reference sequence). CDR3 length equals 15 residues. CDR3 nucleotide sequence: TGTGCCAGCAGTATGGGGGGGGGCTCTGGAAACACCATATATTTT. It specifies CASSMGGGSGNTIYF.

The chain is built from TRBV5-3 and TRBJ2-1, with 15 bases fitting TRBD2. TRBV5-3 belongs to the ORF category, with a function that is uncertain. The CDR3 spans 15 residues. The V segment lost 2 bases and the J segment 10 bases; nucleotides outside the gene matches: 4. The CDR3 here is CARSLGLAGGVEQFF. CDR3 sequence (DNA): TGTGCCAGAAGCTTAGGACTAGCGGGAGGGGTCGAGCAGTTCTTC.

V gene TRBV4-2 combines with J gene TRBJ2-4; unclear D gene. Germline values: CDR1 LGHNA, CDR2 YNFKEQ. The CDR3 is 16 amino acids. V shed 0 bases and J shed 0 bases, with 9 bases lying between them. The CDR3, as DNA: TGTGCCAGCAGCCAAGACTTTATTCTAGCCAAAAACATTCAGTACTTC. Encoded protein: CASSQDFILAKNIQYF.

This chain uses TRBV11-2 with TRBJ1-1, with a tentative D call TRBD1 (5 bases). Germline assignment: CDR1 SGHAT and CDR2 FQNNGV. This CDR3 comprises 14 residues. The germline V and J ends were trimmed by 4 bases and 3 bases, with 12 bases remaining between them. In nucleotides, the CDR3 is TGTGCCAGCAGCTATCAAGAGGGGTACACTGAAGCTTTCTTT. Amino acids: CASSYQEGYTEAFF. The complete variable domain, with remaining parts taken from reference TRBV11-2 and TRBJ1-1, reads EAGVAQSPRYKIIEKRQSVAFWCNPISGHATLYWYQQILGQGPKLLIQFQNNGVVDDSQLPKDRFSAERLKGVDSTLKIQPAKLEDSAVYLCASSYQEGYTEAFFGQGTRLTVV.

The chain links TRBV6-5 to TRBJ2-7; D gene uncertain. This CDR3 has 15 amino acids. Germline CDR1 and CDR2: MNHEY and SVGAGI. Trimming pared 6 bases from V and 6 bases from J, leaving 21 bases between. As DNA, the CDR3 is TGTGCCAGCAGCTCCTCCCTTGGGAAGGGTGGCGAGCAGTACTTC. Protein product: CASSSSLGKGGEQYF.

The chain combines TRBV19 with TRBJ2-5; possibly TRBD2 for D (5 bases). This CDR3 comprises 16 residues. Trimming stripped 3 bases from V and 0 bases from J, with 14 bases between. CDR1 is LNHDA and CDR2 is SQIVND in the germline V gene (reference sequence). As DNA, the CDR3 is TGTGCCAGTAGTATTGCAGTGGCGGGCTACCAAGAGACCCAGTACTTC. This translates into CASSIAVAGYQETQYF.

The chain combines TRBV9 with TRBJ1-1; D is unresolved. Trimming cost V 6 bases and J 0 bases, with 15 bases left between them. Looked up from germline, CDR1 is SGDLS and CDR2 is YYNGEE. The CDR3 has 15 residues. CDR3 sequence reads: CASNQRGILNTEAFF. The CDR3 nucleotides read TGTGCCAGCAACCAACGAGGCATCTTGAACACTGAAGCTTTCTTT.

This clone has just a few counts. The CDR3 DNA is TGTGCCAGCAGTATCAGGGCTAGCGGGAGCTCCTACGAGCAGTACTTC. It codes for CASSIRASGSSYEQYF. The chain recombines TRBV7-8 with TRBJ2-7; 10 bases align to TRBD2. J gave up 0 bases and V 6 bases, and 8 bases lay outside the gene matches. CDR3 length: 16 residues. From germline, CDR1 is SGHVS and CDR2 FQNEAQ.

The rearrangement links TRBV5-1 to TRBJ2-1, with D possibly matching TRBD2 (5 bases). The germline CDR1 and CDR2 sequences are SGHRS and YFSETQ. The CDR3 sequence is 15 residues long. The germline V and J ends were trimmed by 0 bases and 6 bases, with 13 bases remaining between them. CDR3 DNA sequence: TGCGCCAGCAGCTTGGACGACCCCGGGATCAATGAGCAGTTCTTC. Its protein product is CASSLDDPGINEQFF.

The V gene is TRBV10-2, the J gene TRBJ2-7, with no clear D. The germline V and J ends were trimmed by 8 bases and 1 base, with 6 bases remaining between them. The CDR3 covers 11 residues. CDR1 is WSHSY and CDR2 is SAAADI in the germline V gene. CDR3 DNA: TGCGCCAGCGGGCTTTCCTACGAGCAGTACTTC. Amino acid sequence: CASGLSYEQYF.

V is TRBV19 and J is TRBJ2-7; D gene uncertain. The CDR3 sequence is 14 residues long. Germline V gives CDR1 LNHDA, CDR2 SQIVND (reference sequence). The ends were cut back, 1 base at V and 3 bases at J, with 10 bases in the middle. The CDR3 DNA is TGTGCCAGTAGTATAGGGTCACAGTTCTACGAGCAGTACTTC. It specifies CASSIGSQFYEQYF.

The CDR3, as DNA: TGTGCCAGCAGTGACCAAGGGGGGCATGAGCAGTTCTTC. The encoded protein is CASSDQGGHEQFF. The J gene is TRBJ2-1, the V gene TRBV6-4, with D perhaps being TRBD1 or TRBD2 (6 bases each). CDR3 length: 13 amino acids. Between the trimmed V and J ends, which lost 2 bases and 8 bases, there was a span of 10 bases. From germline, CDR1 is MRHNA and CDR2 SNTAGT.

This clone was observed a few times. The chain is built from TRBV4-1 and TRBJ1-1, with D perhaps TRBD1 (6 bases). V was cut by 0 bases and J by 7 bases, with 21 bases left in between. CDR1 is MGHRA and CDR2 is YSYEKL in the germline V gene. The CDR3 runs 17 residues. This CDR3 is CASSQDFPGEGGDEAFF. CDR3 nucleotides: TGCGCCAGCAGCCAAGATTTTCCAGGGGAGGGAGGGGATGAAGCTTTCTTT.

The chain carries TRBV9 and TRBJ2-6; D call uncertain. The CDR3 covers 15 residues. Germline CDR1 and CDR2: SGDLS and YYNGEE. The V end lost 0 bases, the J end lost 0 bases, and 4 bases lay between the germline ends. In DNA, the CDR3 is TGTGCCAGCAGCGTAGACAGCTCTGGGGCCAACGTCCTGACTTTC. It codes for CASSVDSSGANVLTF.

This chain uses TRBV15 with TRBJ1-5; D not certain. Trimming took off 0 bases at V and 5 bases at J, with 11 bases between the two ends. Germline CDR1 is LNHNV and CDR2 is YYDKDF (reference sequence). CDR3 length: 15 amino acids. The CDR3 DNA is TGTGCCACCAGCAGAGATCGGCAGGCCCATCAGCCCCAGCATTTT. Translating gives CATSRDRQAHQPQHF.